The clone carrying this TCR beta chain occurred once. Its antigen is unknown. Profiled with immunoSEQ multiplex PCR; TCRdb holds only in-frame clones, not every one. Among about 100,000 clones listed, 92% were seen once. The source of the sample is a study of T cell responses to AZD1222 COVID-19 vaccine. General observations from the study: Just five to seven people given AZD1222 tested seropositive at baseline.

The CDR3 has 12 amino acids. V shed 2 bases and J shed 7 bases, with 10 bases lying between them. Germline CDR1 reads SGHRS; CDR2 reads YFSETQ. The source of this sequence is an adult in good health. V gene TRBV5-1 combines with J gene TRBJ2-7, with no clear D. The material sequenced was peripheral blood, taken on day 0 of AZD1222 vaccination. CDR3: CASSFSQTEQYF. In nucleotides, the CDR3 is TGCGCCAGCAGCTTCAGTCAGACGGAGCAGTACTTC.